This is a list of T cell receptor beta chains from one sample in a study of cytomegalovirus exposure and HLA in healthy donors. The data were produced by immunoSEQ multiplex PCR, yet TCRdb's version contains in-frame clones alone and is incomplete. The table shows 250,000 to 400,000 clones, with around 90% occurring only once. The sequenced material came from PBMCs. Receptors originate from a man aged 25 to 40 in good health and CMV-seronegative. Each CDR3 is given with its conserved first and last residue.

TRBJ2-7	TRBV7-6	CASSPDRGSSYEQYF
TRBJ1-1	TRBV6-7	CASTYRESNTEAFF
TRBJ1-1	TRBV9	CASSVAVGTEAFF
TRBJ1-5	TRBV5-1	CASSLTGGGQPQHF
TRBJ1-2	TRBV27	CASSLGTGLEGYTF
TRBJ2-7	TRBV19	CASSIDPPGVGEQYF
TRBJ2-4	TRBV7-8	CASSDRERSKNIQYF
TRBJ2-7	TRBV4-3	CASSQERWEIFSGEQYF
TRBJ2-3	TRBV5-4	CASSLASGSTDTQYF
TRBJ1-3	TRBV30	CAWTRGHSGNTIYF
TRBJ2-2	TRBV10-3	CAISEPGQGHTGELFF
TRBJ2-1	TRBV18	CASSPYSGGNNEQFF
TRBJ2-7	TRBV4-3	CASSPLQGASTYEQYF
TRBJ1-3	TRBV4-2	CASSQEMGQGVRNTIYF
TRBJ1-2	TRBV5-1	CASSLDRYGYTF
TRBJ1-2	TRBV27	CASSFREDRKYLNYGYTF
TRBJ2-5	TRBV7-2	CASSLALHPSGETQYF
TRBJ2-7	TRBV6-5	CASSYTGSYEQYF
TRBJ2-5	TRBV2	CASSGRGGQETQYF
TRBJ2-3	TRBV6-6	CASSFSSLDTQYF
TRBJ1-1	TRBV6-6	CASSSGGLVTEAFF
TRBJ1-1	TRBV4-1	CASSQGQGMNTEAFF
TRBJ1-1	TRBV11-2	CASSLGVGEAFF
TRBJ1-1	TRBV6-6	CASSYSPGLGNTEAFF
TRBJ1-1	TRBV7-8	CASSYWTGSGNEAFF
TRBJ1-1	TRBV6-6	CASSYRTGGGGEAFF
TRBJ2-7	TRBV28	CASSMGQQGYEQYF
TRBJ2-1	TRBV4-1	CASSQLPTGAGSDEQFF
TRBJ2-7	TRBV19	CASSIDQGPYEQYF
TRBJ1-1	TRBV5-1	CASSLVVEGEAFF
TRBJ2-5	TRBV29-1	CSSGRRGETQYF
TRBJ2-7	TRBV7-6	CASSFSPGSYEQYF
TRBJ1-6	TRBV10-1	CASSGSGVGTPLHF